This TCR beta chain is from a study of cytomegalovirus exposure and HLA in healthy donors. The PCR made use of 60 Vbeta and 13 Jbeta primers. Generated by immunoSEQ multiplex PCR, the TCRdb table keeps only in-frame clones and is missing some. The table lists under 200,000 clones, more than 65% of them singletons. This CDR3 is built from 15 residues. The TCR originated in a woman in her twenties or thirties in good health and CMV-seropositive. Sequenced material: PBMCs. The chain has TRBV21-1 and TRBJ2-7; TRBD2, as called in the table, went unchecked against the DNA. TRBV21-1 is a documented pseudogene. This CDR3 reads CARICAGFPTYEQYF. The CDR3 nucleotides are TGTGCCAGGATTTGCGCCGGGTTTCCTACCTACGAGCAGTACTTC.